This is a list of T cell receptor beta chains from one sample in a study of blood T cell repertoires in COVID-19. Clones were read by immunoSEQ multiplex PCR, and TCRdb kept only the in-frame ones, dropping some. The data hold 300,000 to 400,000 clones, with around 90% observed a single time. Sample: PBMCs or T cells enriched from blood (not recorded which). These receptor sequences come from a young man who had recovered from COVID-19. Both conserved end residues are part of each CDR3. A D gene is named only where the DNA matches it firmly. For some rows the clone size is stated as once, few or many, or as a class when expanded; others skip it.

CASAGIGYGYTF | TGTGCCAGCGCGGGGATCGGCTATGGCTACACCTTC | TRBJ1-2 | TRBV6-5 | NA | NA
CASSDEQGYEQYF | TGTGCCAGCAGCGACGAACAGGGGTACGAGCAGTACTTC | TRBJ2-7 | TRBV7-9 | TRBD1 | NA
CAISGQGAGGELFF | TGTGCCATCAGCGGACAGGGGGCCGGGGGGGAGCTGTTTTTT | TRBJ2-2 | TRBV10-3 | TRBD1 | NA
CASSQGLAGGYEQYF | TGCGCCAGCAGCCAGGGACTAGCGGGGGGTTACGAGCAGTACTTC | TRBJ2-7 | TRBV5-1 | TRBD2 | NA
CATRAGGSYEQYF | TGTGCCACCAGGGCGGGTGGGAGCTACGAGCAGTACTTC | TRBJ2-7 | TRBV12-3/TRBV12-4 | NA | NA
CASTPGGNQPQHF | TGTGCCAGCACCCCGGGGGGGAATCAGCCCCAGCATTTT | TRBJ1-5 | TRBV28 | NA | NA
CASSPPPGRGTYEQYF | TGTGCCAGCAGTCCCCCCCCGGGGCGGGGGACCTACGAGCAGTACTTC | TRBJ2-7 | TRBV27 | TRBD2 | NA
CASSPQGAGELFF | TGCGCCAGCAGCCCTCAGGGTGCCGGGGAGCTGTTTTTT | TRBJ2-2 | TRBV4-1 | NA | few
CASSLGQGVGNQPQHF | TGCGCCAGCAGCTTGGGCCAAGGGGTTGGCAATCAGCCCCAGCATTTT | TRBJ1-5 | TRBV5-1 | NA | NA
CASSERQNSPLHF | TGTGCCAGCAGTGAGAGACAGAATTCACCCCTCCACTTT | TRBJ1-6 | TRBV6-1 | NA | NA
CAISDLGGQFDEQYF | TGTGCCATCAGTGACCTGGGTGGGCAGTTCGACGAGCAGTACTTC | TRBJ2-7 | TRBV10-3 | NA | NA